These 17 T cell receptor beta chains were all obtained from the same sample, sequenced in a study of Tregs in tolerant kidney transplant recipients. The nonmyeloablative bone marrow transplants came from related graft donors, with transient mixed chimerism. Profiling relied on immunoSEQ multiplex PCR, and the TCRdb table lists in-frame clones only, not all of them. This sample has about 50,000 clones; approximately 89% occur once, and the top ten carry around 16%. This specimen was CD8+ T cells from blood (PBMCs), taken 12 months after the transplant. The receptors stem from a human patient who received a combined kidney and bone marrow transplant. The graft donor may account for some of the T cells.

The genes are TRBV5-1 and TRBJ1-1; D is unclear. Germline lookup yields CDR1 SGHRS and CDR2 YFSETQ. There are 11 residues in the CDR3. With 2 bases removed from V and 4 bases from J, the gap between germline ends came to 3 bases. Here the CDR3 reads CASSFGTEAFF. The CDR3 DNA is TGCGCCAGCAGCTTCGGCACTGAAGCTTTCTTT.

V gene TRBV29-1 combines with J gene TRBJ1-5; no firm D call. The germline V and J ends were trimmed by 2 bases and 12 bases, with 5 bases remaining between them. Germline V lookup: CDR1 SQVTM, CDR2 ANQGSEA. The CDR3 has 9 amino acids. As DNA, the CDR3 is TGCAGCGTTGAACTATGCCAGCATTTT. Encoded protein: CSVELCQHF.

The chain has TRBV15 and TRBJ2-7; 7 positions agree with TRBD2. The trim removed 0 bases at V and 4 bases at J, leaving 9 bases unmatched. This CDR3 has 16 residues. Germline loops: CDR1 LNHNV, CDR2 YYDKDF (reference sequence). The CDR3 sequence is CATSRDQGLLQYEQYF. DNA for the CDR3: TGTGCCACCAGCAGAGATCAGGGACTATTACAATACGAGCAGTACTTC.

This clone was detected only once. This rearrangement joins TRBV9 to TRBJ2-7; 8 nucleotides align to TRBD1. The CDR3 is 14 residues long. Trimming cost V 0 bases and J 2 bases; bases outside gene matches: 1. CDR1 SGDLS and CDR2 YYNGEE come from the germline V gene. CDR3 DNA: TGTGCCAGCAGCGTAGGGACAGGGCCCTACGAGCAGTACTTC. This codes for CASSVGTGPYEQYF.

This clone was recorded a few times. This chain links TRBV10-3 with TRBJ1-5, with D possibly being TRBD1 (5 bases). Germline CDR1 ENHRY, CDR2 SYGVKD. This CDR3 comprises 15 residues. The ends were cut back, 2 bases at V and 6 bases at J, with 14 bases in the middle. CDR3 amino acids: CAISETGGVGQPQHF. In DNA, the CDR3 is TGTGCCATCAGTGAGACGGGGGGGGTGGGTCAGCCCCAGCATTTT.

The chain employs TRBV29-1 and TRBJ2-1, with TRBD2 matching over 9 bases. The V and J ends lost 4 bases and 8 bases, in that order; junction bases with no gene match: 9. The CDR3 consists of 14 residues. Germline V gene lookup returns CDR1 SQVTM and CDR2 ANQGSEA. The CDR3 DNA is TGCAGCGTTGGGGCTAGCGGGAAGGTCTATGAGCAGTTCTTC. Encoded protein: CSVGASGKVYEQFF.

This clone has just one count. The genes are TRBV6-6 and TRBJ2-7; 7 nucleotides line up with TRBD2. The CDR3 has 14 amino acids. J gave up 6 bases and V 4 bases, and 9 bases lay outside the gene matches. Germline V gene sequence: CDR1 MNHNY, CDR2 SVGAGI (reference sequence). The CDR3 here is CASSLVAGVAEQYF. Written as DNA, the CDR3 is TGTGCCAGCAGTTTGGTTGCGGGAGTGGCCGAGCAGTACTTC.

CDR3 in amino acids: CASSLELKETQYF. The CDR3 DNA reads as TGTGCCAGCAGCTTAGAACTGAAAGAGACCCAGTACTTC. The chain recombines TRBV11-2 with TRBJ2-5; D is uncertain. The CDR3 length is 13 residues. Germline V lookup: CDR1 SGHAT, CDR2 FQNNGV. The ends were cut back, 0 bases at V and 3 bases at J, with 5 bases in the middle.

Written as DNA, the CDR3 is TGCAGCGTCGGTTACCGGGACTACAATGAGCAGTTCTTC. Protein sequence: CSVGYRDYNEQFF. This chain joins TRBV29-1 and TRBJ2-1; weak D call: TRBD2 (5 bases). The CDR3 has 13 residues. CDR1 and CDR2 from the germline V gene are SQVTM and ANQGSEA. V lost 6 bases and J 3 bases, leaving 12 bases between the germline ends.

The chain combines TRBV19 with TRBJ1-5; no definite D call. V lost 3 bases, J lost 6 bases, and 15 bases lay in between. Germline CDR1 and CDR2: LNHDA and SQIVND (reference sequence). This CDR3 has 15 residues. The CDR3 protein is CASSIFGGRGQPQHF. CDR3 coding DNA: TGTGCCAGTAGTATTTTTGGTGGTCGGGGTCAGCCCCAGCATTTT.

With respect to this clone: At the DNA level, this CDR3 is encoded by other sequences in the same sample as well. The chain employs TRBV13 and TRBJ1-1; 9 nucleotides line up with TRBD1. Per the germline V gene, CDR1 is PRHDT and CDR2 is FYEKMQ (reference sequence). The CDR3 extends over 21 amino acids. The ends lost 0 bases at V and 3 bases at J; junction bases unmatched: 20. CDR3 bases: TGTGCCAGCAGCTTAGGCCGAGGCAGGGACAGGGTCGAGTTTTTGGACACTGAAGCTTTCTTT. This sequence encodes CASSLGRGRDRVEFLDTEAFF.

The chain employs TRBV13 and TRBJ1-6; tentative D call: TRBD1 (5 bases). The germline gives CDR1 PRHDT, CDR2 FYEKMQ (reference sequence). The CDR3 contains 16 residues. V shed 3 bases and J shed 7 bases, with 16 bases lying between them. The CDR3 DNA reads as TGTGCCAGCAGCTTTGCCACAGGTCAGGCCAATTCACCCCTCCACTTT. Translated, it gives CASSFATGQANSPLHF.

The rearrangement joins TRBV11-2 to TRBJ2-7; 10 bases are shared with TRBD1. CDR1 and CDR2 from the germline V gene are SGHAT and FQNNGV. Germline trimming cut 4 bases from V and 3 bases from J; bases unmatched to any gene: 3. CDR3 length equals 14 residues. In DNA, the CDR3 is TGTGCCAGCAGCTATGGACAGGGGGACTACGAGCAGTACTTC. This gives the protein CASSYGQGDYEQYF. The whole variable domain, filled in from reference TRBV11-2 and TRBJ2-7, reads EAGVAQSPRYKIIEKRQSVAFWCNPISGHATLYWYQQILGQGPKLLIQFQNNGVVDDSQLPKDRFSAERLKGVDSTLKIQPAKLEDSAVYLCASSYGQGDYEQYFGPGTRLTVT.

The chain has TRBV29-1 and TRBJ2-1, with a weak D call TRBD1 (7 bases). Trimming removed 7 bases at V and 12 bases at J, with 22 bases between. CDR1 is SQVTM and CDR2 is ANQGSEA in the germline V gene. The CDR3 contains 13 residues. This chain's CDR3 is CSAHAGGIRGQFF. Here the CDR3 DNA reads TGCAGCGCACACGCAGGGGGGATACGGGGGCAGTTCTTC.

Comments on this clone: The germline gene is not matched at one end of the junction; a read error may be the cause. This specimen includes other DNA sequences encoding the same CDR3. V gene TRBV4-1 combines with J gene TRBJ1-1; TRBD1 matches at 8 bases. CDR3 length: 15 residues. Germline CDR1 is MGHRA and CDR2 is YSYEKL. The CDR3 nucleotides read TGTGCCAGCAGCCAAGAGGACAGGGAGGGAACTGAAGCTTTCTTT. This sequence encodes CASSQEDREGTEAFF.

In nucleotides, the CDR3 is TGTGCCAGCAGCCCCCGGTTGACAGTTGACGACACAGATACGCAGTATTTT. This encodes CASSPRLTVDDTDTQYF. The chain employs TRBV7-3 and TRBJ2-3; a possible D gene is TRBD1 (5 bases). The CDR3 contains 17 residues. V lost 5 bases, J lost 2 bases, and 20 bases lay in between. The V gene's germline CDR1 is SGHTA and CDR2 FQGTGA.

The rearrangement joins TRBV27 to TRBJ2-3, with 13 bases lining up with TRBD2. V lost 6 bases, J lost 4 bases, and 7 bases stayed unmatched. The CDR3 extends over 16 amino acids. Germline V CDR1 and CDR2: MNHEY, SMNVEV (reference sequence). CDR3 sequence reads: CASRPGLAGAADTQYF. The CDR3 DNA is TGTGCCAGCAGACCCGGACTAGCGGGAGCCGCAGATACGCAGTATTTT.